These 5 T cell receptor beta chains were sequenced from one sample in a study of beta chain features in type 1 diabetes. Isolated RNA was reverse transcribed in full, so expressed TCRB transcripts were sequenced. Profiling relied on immunoSEQ multiplex PCR, and the TCRdb table lists in-frame clones only, not all of them. The sample has 450,000 to 550,000 clones; approximately 31% are singletons. Sequences were obtained from naive CD4+ T cells from blood. The receptors derive from a man aged 18 to 29 in good health.

CDR3 residues: CAWSRTNTDTQYF. DNA for the CDR3: TGTGCCTGGAGCCGAACTAACACAGATACGCAGTATTTT. The chain couples TRBV30 to TRBJ2-3, with unresolved D. V shed 3 bases and J shed 2 bases, with 9 bases lying between them. CDR3 length: 13 residues. Looked up from germline, CDR1 is GTSNPN and CDR2 is SVGIG (reference sequence). The variable domain in full, with the rest retrieved from reference TRBV30 and TRBJ2-3, is SQTIHQWPATLVQPVGSPLSLECTVEGTSNPNLYWYRQAAGRGLQLLFYSVGIGQISSEVPQNLSASRPQDRQFILSSKKLLLSDSGFYLCAWSRTNTDTQYFGPGTRLTVL.

The V gene is TRBV23-1, the J gene TRBJ2-1, with 9 nucleotides matching TRBD2. TRBV23-1 is marked as an open reading frame, function uncertain. The CDR3 has 19 residues. Germline trimming cut 2 bases from V and 3 bases from J; bases unmatched to any gene: 14. Written as DNA, the CDR3 is TGCGCCAGCAGTCAAAGGTTGTTTGGTAGCGGGAGTAGCTACAATGAGCAGTTCTTC. Translating gives CASSQRLFGSGSSYNEQFF.

This clone was seen more than once but under ten times. The chain links TRBV18 to TRBJ2-1, with 8 positions matching TRBD2. V trimming: 3 bases; J trimming: 6 bases; junction bases outside the gene matches: 7. Germline CDR1 reads KGHSH; CDR2 reads LQKENI. The CDR3 spans 15 residues. The CDR3 is CASSPLAGLGNEQFF. The DNA of the CDR3 is TGTGCCAGCTCACCTTTAGCGGGACTGGGCAATGAGCAGTTCTTC.

This clone was counted between two and nine times. The chain couples TRBV30 to TRBJ1-2, with unresolved D. The V and J ends lost 0 bases and 3 bases respectively, with 8 bases between them. The CDR3 sequence is 13 residues long. Germline CDR1 reads GTSNPN; CDR2 reads SVGIG (reference sequence). The CDR3 spells CAWSVGSDYGYTF. The CDR3 DNA sequence: TGTGCCTGGAGTGTGGGCAGCGACTATGGCTACACCTTC.

The CDR3 nucleotides read TGTGCTAGTGGTGAGGGACACGTCGACCAAGAGACCCAGTACTTC. It translates to CASGEGHVDQETQYF. The chain employs TRBV12-5 and TRBJ2-5, with D perhaps TRBD1 (6 bases). Trimming shortened V by 5 bases and J by 0 bases, and 13 bases separated the two germline ends. This CDR3 is built from 15 residues. In germline, CDR1 is LGHNT, CDR2 FRNRAP.